This T cell receptor beta chain was documented in a study of shared clonotypes between healthy human individuals (dated by TCRdb to about 2020). Notes on the research overall: The cohort comprised a couple of women and a few men aged 18 to 49 years. For each donor, CD4 naive and CD4 memory were each run on three plates, CD8 naive on two plates, and CD8 memory on one plate. To estimate repertoire size and how much clonotypes are shared between individuals, the study performed deep sequencing of blood TCR repertoires from five healthy adults. Different laboratories and diverse techniques were used to prepare libraries and sequence TCR repertoires, to increase sequencing depth and limit assay-specific biases. Leukapheresis yielded between about 0.85 and 9 billion PBMCs per donor. The paper as a whole reports these results and caveats: Even with the large sequencing depth, rarefaction of the sorted-subset datasets indicated that sequencing was incomplete. Pairwise subsampling indicated that sequencing depth was expected to affect the degree of clonotype sharing among donors. Clonotypes shared by all four sorted-subset donors showed higher generation probabilities than non-shared clonotypes. When several donors were compared, the shared fraction of clonotypes was roughly 5% for naive CD4, approximately 3.5% for naive CD8, 2% to 2.5% for memory CD4, and roughly 0.4% for memory CD8. Larger estimated clonotype richness was generally found for naive subsets than for memory subsets. Sampling was restricted to blood, and TCR repertoires in tissue are likely to differ from TCR repertoires in blood. Because the study included only a small number of donors, the genetic and exposure-history diversity represented was limited.

TCR CDR3 regions were amplified from genomic DNA by multiplex PCR using the deep immunoSEQ assay. Extracted genomic DNA from each cell subset was spread evenly across all wells of several immunoSEQ 96-well plates, with each plate serving as a replicate. For sorted subsets, 200 to 250 ng of genomic DNA, equivalent to around 29,000 T cell genomes, went into each replicate PCR. Purified libraries were measured with a Qubit 3.0 fluorometer, size-checked on a Bioanalyzer 2100, and measured again with the KAPA Library Quantification kit. Each immunoSEQ 96-well plate was sequenced on its own single-read 150-cycle Illumina NextSeq 550 flow cell. The published analysis was carried out like this. The immunoSEQ output contained only junctional sequences without quality scores, so filtering could not match that applied to full-length reads. Sequences were annotated with PyIR, a Python wrapper for IgBLAST v1.9, using IMGT germline references to assign V/J genes and CDR3. Reads were filtered out if the reads had weak V/J assignments (E-value above 1e-6), no CDR3, stop codons, out-of-frame junctions, or ambiguous translated residues. V3J clonotypes were defined as sequences sharing the same inferred V gene, J gene, and CDR3 amino acid sequence. The percentage overlap between two repertoires was calculated by dividing the number of shared unique clonotypes by the size of the smaller repertoire. RTK rarefaction, the Chao1 estimator, and Recon v2.1 estimates of unobserved clonotypes were used to assess repertoire richness. Generation probabilities were computed with OLGA for all TCRbeta clonotypes obtained by the gDNA method from a few donors. TCRdb stores this immuneACCESS table with in-frame sequences only. Part of the clones is absent; in the studies checked, under half of the shortfall reflects unresolved V genes, and no reason is known for the rest. V and J calls and clone size follow that table, whereas D and trimming were derived from the DNA. Counted in this sample were over a million clones; roughly 98% of them appeared once. The top ten hold roughly 0.42% of the sample.

In regard to this clone: Its antigen is still unknown. Base-call qualities are not available, and no considerably larger clone is one nucleotide away.

V loses 8 bases of germline sequence and J loses 4 bases, and the interval between the two ends is 11 bases. From its cysteine to its phenylalanine, the CDR3 spans 12 amino acids. Just CDR3 DNA is preserved here, 36 bases in frame from base 1. From the germline V gene (reference sequence), CDR1 is SEHNR and CDR2 is FQNEAQ. The donors were healthy, HIV-negative adults with no recently reported acute infections or vaccinations. Every donor was a Caucasian adult residing in Nashville, Tennessee, USA. Magnetic negative selection was used to enrich CD4+ T cells, after which naive cells were positively selected on CD45RA and the negative fraction became the memory subset. Blood was collected by leukapheresis, and PBMCs were isolated by Ficoll-Histopaque density gradient centrifugation and then cryopreserved in liquid nitrogen vapor phase. Analytical flow cytometry was used to check the purity and quantity of each magnetically sorted T cell population. From each sorted fraction, genomic DNA was isolated and quantified by UV absorbance on a Nanodrop 2000c.

The receptor comes from a young man in good health. Source material: naive CD4+ T cells sorted from blood. The cell subset or site label on this specimen signifies: CD45RA+ positively selected. The sequence is built from TRBV7-9 and TRBJ2-5; possibly the D gene is TRBD2, per 5 matching bases. The DNA is as follows: TGTGCCAGCGCCGAGGGCCGAGAGACCCAGTACTTC. This encodes CASAEGRETQYF.